This TCR beta chain was identified during a study of T-cell memory formation after mild COVID-19. Study-wide results and limits: The CD4+ clones that contracted clustered mainly within CM and EM, and the CD8+ clones concentrated in EMRA.

This CDR3 contains 14 residues. The V end was cut by 6 bases, the J end by 7 bases, with 18 bases between. The table lists this clonotype with a few counts. What it binds is not known. TCRdb analysed the 5' RACE reads with MiXCR anew, one entry per CDR3 protein. The sample holds 300,000 to 350,000 distinct CDR3 sequences, under 15% seen once. Sequences were obtained from PBMCs or a T cell subset sorted from them (not recorded which). The chain uses TRBV12-3 or TRBV12-4 and TRBJ2-5, with a possible D match to TRBD1 (6 bases). The receptor was isolated from a man younger than 35 who had mild COVID-19 (a few samples of this study predate the infection). Cell type and time point are not known. The CDR3 DNA follows: TGTGCCAGCAGAACCGGGACATCGGGTGGGACCCAGTACTTC. Protein product: CASRTGTSGGTQYF.